These T cell receptor beta chains were read from a single sample in a study of blood T cell repertoires in COVID-19. Produced via immunoSEQ multiplex PCR; TCRdb's table is partial and in-frame only. The data contain roughly 210,000 clones, 88% of them singletons. The sample taken for sequencing was peripheral blood. All receptors come from a man in his 70s with acute or convalescent COVID-19. Each CDR3 is given with its conserved first and last residue. A D gene is named only where the DNA matches it firmly. Clone size, where shown, is once, few, many, or a class for clones that have expanded.

J: TRBJ2-1; D: TRBD2; size: .; length: 16; V: TRBV7-9; DNA: TGTGCCAGCAGCATGGGACTAGCGGGAGGCAGGAATGAGCAGTTCTTC; CDR3: CASSMGLAGGRNEQFF
J: TRBJ1-5; D: TRBD1; size: once; length: 14; V: TRBV18; DNA: TGTGCCAGCTCTGAAAGACAGGGGAATCAGCCCCAGCATTTT; CDR3: CASSERQGNQPQHF
J: TRBJ2-1; D: TRBD1; size: few; length: 16; V: TRBV7-7; DNA: TGTGCTAGCAGCTTAGGTTGGACAGGGGACTACAATGAGCAGTTCTTC; CDR3: CASSLGWTGDYNEQFF
J: TRBJ1-1; D: .; size: .; length: 12; V: TRBV29-1; DNA: TGCAGCGTCTCGGACAGTGGGGCTGAAGCTTTCTTT; CDR3: CSVSDSGAEAFF
J: TRBJ2-7; D: .; size: few; length: 12; V: TRBV11-2; DNA: TGTGCCAGCAGCTTGCAGGTCTACGAGCAGTACTTC; CDR3: CASSLQVYEQYF
J: TRBJ1-1; D: .; size: once; length: 16; V: TRBV7-9; DNA: TGTGCCAGCAGCTTAGGGATAGGAGCCGGGAACACTGAAGCTTTCTTT; CDR3: CASSLGIGAGNTEAFF
J: TRBJ2-1; D: TRBD1; size: .; length: 12; V: TRBV2; DNA: TGTGCCAGCAGCCGACAGGGGAATGAGCAGTTCTTC; CDR3: CASSRQGNEQFF
J: TRBJ2-7; D: TRBD1; size: .; length: 13; V: TRBV7-8; DNA: TGTGCCAGCGCCGGGACAGAAACCTACGAGCAGTACTTC; CDR3: CASAGTETYEQYF
J: TRBJ2-1; D: .; size: .; length: 16; V: TRBV18; DNA: TGTGCCAGCTCACCACCGAGGGCTGCGTTAGCCTATGAGCAGTTCTTC; CDR3: CASSPPRAALAYEQFF
J: TRBJ1-1; D: TRBD1; size: .; length: 14; V: TRBV7-2; DNA: TGTGCCAGCAGCGCCGGGACAGCGAACACTGAAGCTTTCTTT; CDR3: CASSAGTANTEAFF
J: TRBJ1-3; D: .; size: .; length: 16; V: TRBV6-2/TRBV6-3; DNA: TGTGCCAGCAGTGAGACGGCTCCAGGCTCTGGAAACACCATATATTTT; CDR3: CASSETAPGSGNTIYF
J: TRBJ1-2; D: .; size: .; length: 14; V: TRBV19; DNA: TGTGCCTCAAAGGAGGGTTCATATGCGTTCGGCTACACCTTC; CDR3: CASKEGSYAFGYTF
J: TRBJ2-6; D: TRBD2; size: once; length: 15; V: TRBV30; DNA: TGTGCCTGGAGCCCGGGGGGCTCTGGGGCCAACGTCCTGACTTTC; CDR3: CAWSPGGSGANVLTF
J: TRBJ1-1; D: .; size: .; length: 13; V: TRBV6-1; DNA: TGTGCCAGCAGTGAGAGTTGGAACACTGAAGCTTTCTTT; CDR3: CASSESWNTEAFF
J: TRBJ2-3; D: .; size: .; length: 15; V: TRBV5-4; DNA: TGTGCCAGCAGCCAAGAGGGGGGGCTAAGGGATACGCAGTATTTT; CDR3: CASSQEGGLRDTQYF
J: TRBJ2-1; D: .; size: .; length: 12; V: TRBV7-2; DNA: TGTGCCAGCACTCGGTCCTACAATGAGCAGTTCTTC; CDR3: CASTRSYNEQFF
J: TRBJ1-1; D: TRBD1; size: .; length: 16; V: TRBV3-1/TRBV3-2; DNA: TGTGCCAGCAGCCAAGGCCTGGGACAGGGAAACACTGAAGCTTTCTTT; CDR3: CASSQGLGQGNTEAFF
J: TRBJ1-1; D: .; size: once; length: 14; V: TRBV6-5; DNA: TGTGCCAGCAGTCCTCGAGGGGGGGGCACTGAAGCTTTCTTT; CDR3: CASSPRGGGTEAFF
J: TRBJ2-4; D: .; size: few; length: 13; V: TRBV13; DNA: TGTGCCAGCAGCTCTCCCGCCAAAAACATTCAGTACTTC; CDR3: CASSSPAKNIQYF
J: TRBJ1-1; D: .; size: once; length: 14; V: TRBV9; DNA: TGTGCCAGCAGCGTAGTAGGGCGGGACGCTGAAGCTTTCTTT; CDR3: CASSVVGRDAEAFF
J: TRBJ2-3; D: .; size: .; length: 15; V: TRBV21-1; DNA: TGTGCCAGCATTCCCGGGACAGGGATGTTAGATACGCAGTATTTT; CDR3: CASIPGTGMLDTQYF
J: TRBJ1-3; D: TRBD1; size: .; length: 15; V: TRBV7-8; DNA: TGTGCCAGCAGTCTCACAGGGGAACCTGGAAACACCATATATTTT; CDR3: CASSLTGEPGNTIYF
J: TRBJ1-2; D: TRBD1; size: .; length: 13; V: TRBV30; DNA: TGTGCCTGGAGACCAGGGGGCTCTGGTGGCTACACCTTC; CDR3: CAWRPGGSGGYTF
J: TRBJ1-3; D: TRBD1; size: .; length: 20; V: TRBV6-6; DNA: TGTGCCAGCAGCTTATACGGGACAGGGACTAGGTCGGGCTCTGGAAACACCATATATTTT; CDR3: CASSLYGTGTRSGSGNTIYF
J: TRBJ1-4; D: .; size: .; length: 15; V: TRBV6-5; DNA: TGTGCCAGCAGTCCTGAGCCCGCAACTAATGAAAAACTGTTTTTT; CDR3: CASSPEPATNEKLFF
J: TRBJ2-5; D: .; size: .; length: 14; V: TRBV9; DNA: TGTGCCAGCAGCGTAGATCCGTCTCGGGAGACCCAGTACTTC; CDR3: CASSVDPSRETQYF
J: TRBJ2-1; D: .; size: .; length: 16; V: TRBV29-1; DNA: TGCAGCGTTGTGGCCTCTGCGGCAAGCTCCTACAATGAGCAGTTCTTC; CDR3: CSVVASAASSYNEQFF
J: TRBJ2-5; D: .; size: .; length: 14; V: TRBV29-1; DNA: TGCAGCGTTGAAGATCGGGGCAGGGGAGAGACCCAGTACTTC; CDR3: CSVEDRGRGETQYF
J: TRBJ2-1; D: TRBD2; size: once; length: 19; V: TRBV28; DNA: TGTGCCAGCAGTCCAAGGACTAGCGGGAGGGCCAGGTATACCAATGAGCAGTTCTTC; CDR3: CASSPRTSGRARYTNEQFF